Below are 6 T cell receptor beta chains sequenced from a single sample in a study of blood T cells in healthy people across ages. Through a sample-barcoded 5' primer and a J-beta primer mix, a second PCR was run for roughly 6 to 11 cycles. TCRdb called the 5' RACE reads again in MiXCR, with one record for every CDR3 protein. This sample has roughly 680,000 distinct CDR3 sequences; about 21% occur once, and the top ten carry more than 3%. Sequencing was carried out using blood. The source of these receptors is a man aged 70 or older in good health.

The chain is built from TRBV2 and TRBJ2-5; a possible D gene is TRBD1 (5 bases). The CDR3 totals 13 residues. Germline CDR1 is SNHLY and CDR2 is FYNNEI. V lost 4 bases and J 7 bases, leaving 13 bases between the germline ends. CDR3: CASSAEKGWTQYF. The DNA of the CDR3 is TGTGCCAGCAGTGCGGAGAAGGGGTGGACCCAGTACTTC.

This clonotype was seen a handful of times. The J gene is TRBJ2-3, the V gene TRBV10-3, with 11 bases that match TRBD2. The CDR3 covers 15 residues. Per germline, CDR1 ENHRY and CDR2 SYGVKD. J lost 6 bases, V lost 4 bases, and 6 bases had no gene match. The CDR3 region has the DNA TGTGCCATCAGTGCACTAGCGGGAGAGGCTGATACGCAGTATTTT. Residues: CAISALAGEADTQYF.

The CDR3 nucleotides are TGCAGTGCTAAAAAACAAACAGATACGCAGTATTTT. It encodes CSAKKQTDTQYF. The V call is TRBV20-1, the J call TRBJ2-3; D unresolved. Germline loops: CDR1 DFQATT, CDR2 SNEGSKA (reference sequence). The CDR3 sequence is 12 residues long. With 4 bases removed from V and 3 bases from J, the gap between germline ends came to 8 bases.

This clonotype was counted at least ten times. The genes are TRBV5-5 and TRBJ2-5, with D unresolved. CDR3 length: 15 residues. Per the germline V gene, CDR1 is SGHKS and CDR2 is YYEKEE (reference sequence). V lost 6 bases, J lost 2 bases, and 17 bases lay in between. The CDR3 DNA sequence: TGTGCCAGCACCGACGGACGGCTGGCGCAAGAGACCCAGTACTTC. It is translated as CASTDGRLAQETQYF.

The chain employs TRBV7-3 and TRBJ2-1, with D perhaps being TRBD1 or TRBD2 (6 bases each). In germline, CDR1 is SGHTA, CDR2 FQGTGA. The CDR3 has 13 amino acids. V was clipped by 3 bases and J by 10 bases, with 13 bases between them. The CDR3 bases are TGTGCCAGCAGCTTGACAGAGGGGGGAGAGCAGTTCTTC. Its translation: CASSLTEGGEQFF.

This clonotype was observed a few times. This sequence joins TRBV5-5 and TRBJ2-7; tentatively, D is TRBD1 (6 bases). The CDR3 length is 13 residues. The germline CDR1 and CDR2 sequences are SGHKS and YYEKEE (reference sequence). V lost 5 bases and J lost 0, with 9 bases in between. The CDR3 here is CASRQGLSYEQYF. The CDR3 DNA reads as TGTGCCAGCAGGCAGGGGCTCTCCTACGAGCAGTACTTC.